This T cell receptor (beta chain) was retrieved from a study of CXCR3-negative and CXCR3-positive naive CD8 T cells. The wider study: The study obtained around 130 million TRB reads, about 1.5 +/- 0.3 million per library.

All TRB cDNA libraries came from 5' RACE performed with UMI labels. From the 5' RACE reads, TCRdb lists one entry per CDR3 protein and no DNA. The sample holds roughly 90,000 distinct CDR3 sequences. Researchers reported sorting every CD8+ T cell subset in triplicate, around 300,000 cells per sort. Study findings and constraints: Relative to CXCR3-negative naive cells, CXCR3-positive naive cells had more hydrophobic TRB CDR3s. Both naive subsets carried similar amounts of surface CD5, so TCR strength was inferred from TRB CDR3 properties.

Remarks on this clonotype: Its antigen remains unknown.

CDR3 length: 15 residues. Germline V CDR1 and CDR2: DFQATT, SNEGSKA (reference sequence). V gene TRBV20-1 combines with J gene TRBJ1-1; TCRdb proposes TRBD1, but this gene call is untestable without DNA. The origin of this receptor is a human donor in good health. Some clones in this sample may be carry-over from other donors' samples. The sequenced material came from naive CXCR3- CD8+ T cells from blood. Noted subset: CD45RO-CCR7+CD27+CD95- naive CD8+ T cells lacking CXCR3 (TNR3-). The CDR3 reads CSARDHRQGNTEAFF.